A few counts support the clone carrying this T cell receptor beta chain. This sample is drawn from a study of response to subunit inactivated influenza vaccine. The CDR3 loop spans 16 amino acids. CDR1 and CDR2 from the germline V gene are LNHDA and SQIVND (reference sequence). The ends were cut back, 3 bases at V and 2 bases at J, with 14 bases in the middle. MiXCR, run by TCRdb on the RT-PCR reads, gives a single entry per CDR3 protein. The sample contains roughly 540,000 distinct CDR3 sequences, approximately 22% of which appear only once. The same sample was also studied in work on T cells expressing NK-cell markers. Per that paper: TCR beta libraries carry UMIs added by 5'RACE template switching. Seven of eight sequenced donors tested HCMV-seropositive; one tested seronegative. Several experiments added an anti-gamma-delta TCR antibody to sort only alpha-beta TCR T cells. In 5 to 7 donors, dominant NKG2C+ clonotypes were about 1.0-7.0% of CD8+ T cells. The same clonotypes also predominated in the CD3+CD56-NKG2C+ fraction of a handful of donors.

V gene TRBV19 combines with J gene TRBJ2-1, with D possibly being TRBD1 or TRBD2 (5 bases each). The TCR originated in a man between 50 and 59 years old who received an inactivated influenza vaccine. Sequenced here: CD4+ T cells sorted from PBMCs, sampled 11 to 12 days after vaccination. DNA of the CDR3: TGTGCCAGTAGTATCTCCGGGACCGGAGCCTACAATGAGCAGTTCTTC. Translation gives CASSISGTGAYNEQFF.